This T cell receptor (beta chain) was recorded in a study of blood T cell repertoires in COVID-19. Across the whole study: COVID-19 samples from acute and convalescent phases originated in the United States, Italy and Spain. T cells, B-cell-depleted T cells, or PBMCs provided the cDNA or gDNA that served as material.

This CDR3 is 19 amino acids long. The junction had 12 bases not matched to a gene; V was cut back by 8 bases and J by 3 bases. The germline gives CDR1 LNHDA, CDR2 SQIVND (reference sequence). Original processing notes: Quantification of nucleated cells was approximated via reference gene primer amplification. Method: immunoSEQ multiplex PCR; TCRdb's copy keeps in-frame clones and lacks some. For V, J and clone size, that table is used; D and trimming come from the DNA. The sample carries 150,000 to 200,000 clones, 85% to 90% recorded once. The sequence came from a young woman with active or convalescent COVID-19. The sample comprised peripheral blood. The genes are TRBV19 and TRBJ2-2, with 16 nucleotides matching TRBD2. This chain's CDR3 is CASLESGLAGGQYTGELFF. For the CDR3, the DNA is TGTGCCAGTTTGGAATCGGGACTAGCGGGAGGGCAGTACACCGGGGAGCTGTTTTTT.